Listed here are 29 T cell receptor beta chains from one sample, sequenced in a study of PD-1 blockade in classical Hodgkin lymphoma. Every one of the patients relapsed after autologous stem cell transplantation (brentuximab vedotin exposure was variable). Produced via immunoSEQ multiplex PCR; TCRdb's table is partial and in-frame only. The sample has roughly 90,000 clones; roughly 79% are singletons. The material was peripheral blood mononuclear cells (PBMCs), obtained before the second cycle of nivolumab. The receptors shown here come from a human donor with classical Hodgkin lymphoma.

The chain couples TRBV5-5 to TRBJ2-7; the D call may be TRBD1 or TRBD2 (5 bases each). From germline, CDR1 is SGHKS and CDR2 YYEKEE (reference sequence). Trimming took off 3 bases at V and 3 bases at J, with 16 bases between the two ends. This CDR3 comprises 15 residues. CDR3 sequence reads: CASSYTGTGNYEQYF. The CDR3 nucleotides are TGTGCCAGCAGCTATACCGGGACGGGAAACTACGAGCAGTACTTC.

The rearrangement joins TRBV6-5 to TRBJ2-1; tentative D call: TRBD1 (6 bases). The CDR3 contains 14 residues. V gave up 7 bases and J gave up 0 bases, with 10 bases separating them. Germline lookup yields CDR1 MNHEY and CDR2 SVGAGI. The CDR3 DNA reads TGTGCCAGCACCGCGGACAGCTCCTACAATGAGCAGTTCTTC. As protein: CASTADSSYNEQFF.

CDR3 region: CASSGTRTAMNTEAFF. The CDR3 DNA is TGCGCCAGCAGCGGAACCCGGACAGCCATGAACACTGAAGCTTTCTTT. The rearrangement uses TRBV5-1 and TRBJ1-1, with TRBD1 as a possible D gene (6 bases). The germline V gene has CDR1 SGHRS and CDR2 YFSETQ. Trimming shortened V by 4 bases and J by 0 bases, and 16 bases separated the two germline ends. The CDR3 has 16 residues.

This clone was counted only a few times. The chain joins TRBV27 to TRBJ2-7; the match to TRBD2 covers 11 bases. This CDR3 has 16 amino acids. J lost 4 bases, V lost 2 bases, and 7 bases had no gene match. The germline V gene encodes CDR1 MNHEY and CDR2 SMNVEV (reference sequence). DNA for the CDR3: TGTGCCAGCAGTTTACTTAATAGCGGGAGGGTATACGAGCAGTACTTC. Translating it yields CASSLLNSGRVYEQYF.

The V and J genes are TRBV6-1 and TRBJ2-7; D possibly corresponds to TRBD2 (5 bases). Germline CDR1 reads MNHNS; CDR2 reads SASEGT. The V end lost 1 base, the J end lost 6 bases, and 10 bases lay between the germline ends. CDR3 size: 13 residues. In nucleotides, the CDR3 is TGTGCCAGCAGTGAAGTAAGCGGCGCCGAGCAGTACTTC. Translating gives CASSEVSGAEQYF.

This clone was observed a few times. The chain recombines TRBV5-1 with TRBJ1-1, with a weak D call TRBD1 (5 bases). V lost 0 bases and J lost 10, with 16 bases in between. This CDR3 is built from 14 residues. Germline CDR1 and CDR2: SGHRS and YFSETQ. CDR3 DNA: TGCGCCAGCAGCTTGGATTTGGCAGGGATGAGAGCTTTCTTT. Protein product: CASSLDLAGMRAFF.

This clone was detected only once. The V call is TRBV30, the J call TRBJ2-1; D unresolved. This CDR3 comprises 15 residues. V shed 4 bases and J shed 6 bases, with 19 bases lying between them. Germline V lookup: CDR1 GTSNPN, CDR2 SVGIG (reference sequence). CDR3 residues: CAWTRAQWGSNEQFF. CDR3 in DNA: TGTGCCTGGACCCGGGCCCAATGGGGTAGCAATGAGCAGTTCTTC.

This clone has only one observation. This rearrangement joins TRBV5-6 to TRBJ2-2; D remains ambiguous. This CDR3 is built from 13 residues. The ends were cut back, 4 bases at V and 5 bases at J, with 9 bases in the middle. Germline-derived CDR1 and CDR2 are SGHDT and YYEEEE. CDR3 sequence (DNA): TGTGCCAGCAGCCCGGTGGGGACCGGGGAGCTGTTTTTT. It specifies CASSPVGTGELFF.

Only a few counts were recorded for this clone. The chain carries TRBV7-8 and TRBJ2-1; D call uncertain. Germline V gene sequence: CDR1 SGHVS, CDR2 FQNEAQ. The CDR3 runs to 14 residues. V was shortened by 6 bases and J by 9 bases, with 18 bases between the two germline ends. CDR3 loop: CASSPPPLVGEQFF. The DNA for the CDR3 is TGTGCCAGCAGTCCCCCGCCTTTGGTGGGTGAGCAGTTCTTC.

This chain joins TRBV19 and TRBJ2-5; possibly TRBD2 for D (5 bases). The CDR3 consists of 15 residues. The germline CDR1 and CDR2 sequences are LNHDA and SQIVND (reference sequence). With 4 bases removed from V and 1 base from J, the gap between germline ends came to 13 bases. The CDR3 sequence: CASSSEGLAQETQYF. The DNA for the CDR3 is TGTGCCAGTAGTAGCGAGGGATTGGCCCAAGAGACCCAGTACTTC.

The J gene is TRBJ1-2, the V gene TRBV11-2; no clear D. Trimming cost V 0 bases and J 4 bases, with 3 bases left between them. This CDR3 is 12 amino acids long. The V gene's germline CDR1 is SGHAT and CDR2 FQNNGV. CDR3 in DNA: TGTGCCAGCAGCTTAGAGACCTATGGCTACACCTTC. Its translation is CASSLETYGYTF.

The chain links TRBV27 to TRBJ2-7; 7 positions agree with TRBD2. The CDR3 runs to 17 residues. CDR1 and CDR2 (germline): MNHEY, SMNVEV (reference sequence). Trimming removed 8 bases from V and 0 bases from J; junction bases left unmatched: 16. This CDR3 reads CASGRGLAGADSYEQYF. CDR3 DNA sequence: TGTGCCAGCGGGCGGGGTTTGGCGGGAGCCGACTCCTACGAGCAGTACTTC.

V gene TRBV5-1 combines with J gene TRBJ2-1; tentatively, D is TRBD2 (6 bases). This CDR3 has 12 amino acids. Trimming left V 4 bases short and J 8 bases short, with 10 bases between. In germline, CDR1 is SGHRS, CDR2 YFSETQ. The CDR3 DNA reads TGCGCCAGCAGCCCACCGGGGGATGAGCAGTTCTTC. It encodes CASSPPGDEQFF.

V and J are TRBV10-3 and TRBJ2-5; 7 bases are shared with TRBD1. This CDR3 is built from 14 residues. The trim removed 5 bases at V and 0 bases at J, leaving 3 bases unmatched. Germline CDR1 and CDR2: ENHRY and SYGVKD. CDR3 amino acids: CAISRTGDQETQYF. CDR3 DNA: TGTGCCATCAGTAGGACAGGAGACCAAGAGACCCAGTACTTC.

The rearrangement joins TRBV28 to TRBJ1-5; no clear D gene. The V gene lost 6 bases and the J gene lost 0 bases, with 15 bases spanning the gap. Germline loops: CDR1 MDHEN, CDR2 SYDVKM. The CDR3 is 16 residues long. The CDR3 sequence is CASSPTRILSNQPQHF. CDR3 coding DNA: TGTGCCAGCAGCCCTACCAGGATACTTAGCAATCAGCCCCAGCATTTT.

This rearrangement joins TRBV11-3 to TRBJ2-3; D may be TRBD2 (6 bases). V was clipped by 1 base and J by 2 bases, with 7 bases between them. This CDR3 spans 14 amino acids. Looked up from germline, CDR1 is SGHNT and CDR2 is YENEEA. The CDR3 loop is CASSLVADTDTQYF. The CDR3 DNA reads TGTGCCAGCAGCTTAGTAGCGGACACAGATACGCAGTATTTT.

The chain links TRBV19 to TRBJ2-1, with 15 bases fitting TRBD2. Germline CDR1 and CDR2: LNHDA and SQIVND (reference sequence). The CDR3 length is 19 residues. Trimming removed 6 bases from V and 0 bases from J; junction bases left unmatched: 9. The DNA for the CDR3 is TGTGCCAGTAGCCCGGGACTAGCGGGAGGCTTGAGCTCCTACAATGAGCAGTTCTTC. It specifies CASSPGLAGGLSSYNEQFF. Together with reference TRBV19 and TRBJ2-1, the CDR3 gives the full variable domain: DGGITQSPKYLFRKEGQNVTLSCEQNLNHDAMYWYRQDPGQGLRLIYYSQIVNDFQKGDIAEGYSVSREKKESFPLTVTSAQKNPTAFYLCASSPGLAGGLSSYNEQFFGPGTRLTVL.

This rearrangement joins TRBV19 to TRBJ1-4; D perhaps matches TRBD1 (5 bases). V lost 6 bases, J lost 4 bases, and 9 bases lay in between. The CDR3 contains 13 residues. Per the germline V gene, CDR1 is LNHDA and CDR2 is SQIVND (reference sequence). CDR3 coding DNA: TGTGCCAGTAGCGACAGATTTAATGAAAAACTGTTTTTT. Translation: CASSDRFNEKLFF.

Concerning this clone itself: At one end, the junction sequence differs from germline, possibly due to a read error. The V call is TRBV5-5, the J call TRBJ1-5; tentative D call: TRBD1 (6 bases). Germline values: CDR1 SGHKS, CDR2 YYEKEE (reference sequence). CDR3 length equals 16 residues. CDR3: CAGSLEGERGNQPQHF. CDR3 nucleotide sequence: TGTGCCGGCAGCTTGGAGGGGGAGAGGGGCAATCAGCCCCAGCATTTT.

The chain recombines TRBV19 with TRBJ2-7, with D possibly TRBD1 on 5 matching bases. V was shortened by 5 bases and J by 6 bases, with 17 bases between the two germline ends. The CDR3 runs to 14 residues. CDR1 and CDR2 from the germline V gene are LNHDA and SQIVND (reference sequence). CDR3 sequence (DNA): TGTGCCAGTAGTTACGGACAAATTTTCGGCGAGCAGTACTTC. Its protein is CASSYGQIFGEQYF.

The gene calls are TRBV9 and TRBJ1-2; TRBD1 matches at 11 bases. CDR1 and CDR2 from the germline V gene are SGDLS and YYNGEE. The CDR3 runs 15 residues. With V trimmed by 2 bases and J by 4 bases, 4 bases remained unmatched. CDR3 in DNA: TGTGCCAGCAGCGTTGGACAGGGGGCTGTCTATGGCTACACCTTC. The encoded protein is CASSVGQGAVYGYTF.

This clone showed up just once. This sequence joins TRBV28 and TRBJ1-2; unclear D gene. The CDR3 extends over 14 amino acids. Looked up from germline, CDR1 is MDHEN and CDR2 is SYDVKM. V lost 4 bases and J 0 bases, leaving 9 bases between the germline ends. Here the CDR3 DNA reads TGTGCCAGCAGTTCCGCGTCCACTAACTATGGCTACACCTTC. This encodes CASSSASTNYGYTF.

This rearrangement joins TRBV10-3 to TRBJ2-2; the D gene is possibly TRBD1 (6 bases). V shed 10 bases and J shed 5 bases, with 17 bases lying between them. The germline gives CDR1 ENHRY, CDR2 SYGVKD. The CDR3 loop spans 14 amino acids. The DNA of the CDR3 is TGTGCCACCCGCCGGGACCAGGGGACCGGGGAGCTGTTTTTT. Translation: CATRRDQGTGELFF.

This clone came up once. This sequence joins TRBV11-2 and TRBJ2-7; tentative D call: TRBD1 (6 bases). The V gene lost 4 bases and the J gene lost 6 bases, with 22 bases spanning the gap. CDR1 and CDR2 (germline): SGHAT, FQNNGV. The CDR3 is made up of 16 amino acids. CDR3 sequence (DNA): TGTGCCAGCAGCTCCACACCGGGACAAGGCACCCTCGAGCAGTACTTC. Amino acids: CASSSTPGQGTLEQYF.

Here the CDR3 reads CAISESPGTYGYTF. The CDR3, as DNA: TGTGCCATCAGTGAGTCGCCAGGGACCTATGGCTACACCTTC. This chain connects TRBV10-3 to TRBJ1-2, with D possibly being TRBD1 (5 bases). The length of the CDR3 is 14 residues. CDR1 is ENHRY and CDR2 is SYGVKD in the germline V gene. The V end was cut by 0 bases, the J end by 4 bases, with 9 bases between.

This chain uses TRBV5-1 with TRBJ2-7; D is undetermined. The CDR3 sequence is 12 residues long. The ends were cut back, 3 bases at V and 4 bases at J, with 8 bases in the middle. CDR1 is SGHRS and CDR2 is YFSETQ in the germline V gene. CDR3 sequence: CASSYVGYEQYF. DNA for the CDR3: TGCGCCAGCAGCTACGTAGGGTACGAGCAGTACTTC.

The chain links TRBV7-9 to TRBJ2-2; D is possibly TRBD1 or TRBD2 (6 bases each). This CDR3 comprises 15 residues. Germline loops: CDR1 SEHNR, CDR2 FQNEAQ (reference sequence). Trimming removed 3 bases from V and 4 bases from J, with 12 bases in between. The CDR3 bases are TGTGCCAGCAGCTTCGGCGAGGGGGGCACCGGGGAGCTGTTTTTT. Its protein is CASSFGEGGTGELFF.

In its sample, this clone was seen a few times. The chain recombines TRBV5-6 with TRBJ1-2, with 8 bases matching TRBD1. This CDR3 is 14 amino acids long. Germline CDR1 reads SGHDT; CDR2 reads YYEEEE. Trimming at V came to 4 bases and at J to 4 bases, leaving 6 bases not matched to a gene. The CDR3 nucleotides are TGTGCCAGCAGCCCGACAGGGGCCGCCTATGGCTACACCTTC. Protein sequence: CASSPTGAAYGYTF.

The J gene is TRBJ2-1, the V gene TRBV7-9; D gene unclear. V was trimmed by 8 bases and J by 0 bases, leaving 11 bases between them. Germline V CDR1 and CDR2: SEHNR, FQNEAQ (reference sequence). This CDR3 comprises 14 residues. CDR3 nucleotide sequence: TGTGCCAGCCGGCTCGGAAACTCCTACAATGAGCAGTTCTTC. As protein: CASRLGNSYNEQFF.